This TCR beta chain was identified in a study of CD8 T cells in Susac syndrome. Study summary: When blood was collected, patients with Susac syndrome were therapy-naive, were taking corticosteroids, or were receiving intravenous immunoglobulin alone.

An input of roughly 0.5 to 1 ug of RNA was subjected to reverse transcription using random hexamers. The CDR3 of TCR beta was amplified by immunoSEQ multiplex PCR across 54 Vbeta and 13 Jbeta. TCRdb fed the immunoSEQ multiplex PCR reads into MiXCR, producing one record per CDR3 protein. The data hold around 170,000 distinct CDR3 sequences, with 95% observed a single time. Notes on the study in general: Clonal expansion involving Susac CD8+ cells peaked in TEMRA cells and active patients.

This CDR3 is 15 amino acids long. In germline, CDR1 is SSHAT, CDR2 FNYEAQ (reference sequence). Comment on this clonotype: Its antigen is currently unknown. A read error may account for a junction end that differs from germline.

TEMRA cells were FACS-enriched, unlike CD8+ and CD4+ T cells, which were negatively isolated. The chain uses TRBV7-7 and TRBJ2-5, with D perhaps TRBD1 or TRBD2 (5 bases each). Material: CD8+ T cells from PBMCs. This clonotype was sampled from a human donor with Susac syndrome. CDR3 sequence (DNA): TGTGCTAGCAGCCCAACCTGGGACGGCCAAGAGACCCAGTACTTC. This translates into CASSPTWDGQETQYF.